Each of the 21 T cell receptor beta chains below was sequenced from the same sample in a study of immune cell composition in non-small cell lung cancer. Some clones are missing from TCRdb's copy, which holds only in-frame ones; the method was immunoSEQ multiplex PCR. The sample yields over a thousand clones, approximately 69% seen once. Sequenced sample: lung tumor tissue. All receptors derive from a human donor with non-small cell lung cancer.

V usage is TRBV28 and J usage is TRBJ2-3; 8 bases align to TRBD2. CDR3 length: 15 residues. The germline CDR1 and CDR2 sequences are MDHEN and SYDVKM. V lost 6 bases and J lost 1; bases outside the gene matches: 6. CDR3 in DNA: TGTGCCAGCAGCCGGGGGGGAATACGCACAGATACGCAGTATTTT. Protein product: CASSRGGIRTDTQYF.

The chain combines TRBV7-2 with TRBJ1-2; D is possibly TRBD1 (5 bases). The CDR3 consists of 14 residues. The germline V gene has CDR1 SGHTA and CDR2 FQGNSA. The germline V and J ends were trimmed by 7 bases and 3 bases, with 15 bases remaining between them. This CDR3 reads CASTALRVDYGYTF. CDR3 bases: TGTGCCAGCACCGCTCTCAGGGTAGACTATGGCTACACCTTC. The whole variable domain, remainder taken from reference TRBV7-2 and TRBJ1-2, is GAGVSQSPSNKVTEKGKDVELRCDPISGHTALYWYRQSLGQGLEFLIYFQGNSAPDKSGLPSDRFSAERTGGSVSTLTIQRTQQEDSAVYLCASTALRVDYGYTFGSGTRLTVV.

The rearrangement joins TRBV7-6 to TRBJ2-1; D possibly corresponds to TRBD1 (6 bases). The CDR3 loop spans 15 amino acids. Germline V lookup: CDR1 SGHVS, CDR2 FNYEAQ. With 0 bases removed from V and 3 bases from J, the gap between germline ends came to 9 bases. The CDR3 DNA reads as TGTGCCAGCAGCTTAGCGTCGACAGGCTACAATGAGCAGTTCTTC. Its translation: CASSLASTGYNEQFF.

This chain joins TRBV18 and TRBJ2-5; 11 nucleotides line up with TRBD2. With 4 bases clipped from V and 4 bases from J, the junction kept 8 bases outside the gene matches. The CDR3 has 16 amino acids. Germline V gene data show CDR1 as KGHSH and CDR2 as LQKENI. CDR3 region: CASSLGGTSGRETQYF. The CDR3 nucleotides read TGTGCCAGCTCACTTGGTGGGACTAGCGGTAGAGAGACCCAGTACTTC.

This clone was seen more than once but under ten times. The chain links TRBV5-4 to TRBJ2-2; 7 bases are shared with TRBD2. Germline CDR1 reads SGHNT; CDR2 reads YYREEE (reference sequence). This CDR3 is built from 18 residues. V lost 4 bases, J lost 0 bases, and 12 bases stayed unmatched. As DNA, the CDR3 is TGTGCCAGCAGCCTCCTACTGGGGGGGGGTGCGAACACCGGGGAGCTGTTTTTT. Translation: CASSLLLGGGANTGELFF.

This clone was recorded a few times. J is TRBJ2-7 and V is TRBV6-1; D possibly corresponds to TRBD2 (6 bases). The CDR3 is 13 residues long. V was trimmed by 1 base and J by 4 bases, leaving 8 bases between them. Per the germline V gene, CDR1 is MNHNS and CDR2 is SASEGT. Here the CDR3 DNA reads TGTGCCAGCAGTGAAGGGGGGACTTACGAGCAGTACTTC. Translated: CASSEGGTYEQYF.

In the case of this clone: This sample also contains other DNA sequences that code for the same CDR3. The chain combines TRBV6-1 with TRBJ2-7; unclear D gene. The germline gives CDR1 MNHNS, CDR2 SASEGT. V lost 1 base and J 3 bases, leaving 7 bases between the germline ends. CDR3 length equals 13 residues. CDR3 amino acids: CASSEGGLYEQYF. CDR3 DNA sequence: TGTGCCAGCAGTGAAGGTGGGCTCTACGAGCAGTACTTC.

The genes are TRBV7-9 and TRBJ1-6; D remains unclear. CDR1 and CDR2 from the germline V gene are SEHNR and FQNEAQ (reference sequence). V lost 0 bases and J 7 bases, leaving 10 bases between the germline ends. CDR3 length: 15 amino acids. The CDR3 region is CASSLADGGNSPLHF. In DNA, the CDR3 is TGTGCCAGCAGCTTAGCAGACGGAGGGAATTCACCCCTCCACTTT.

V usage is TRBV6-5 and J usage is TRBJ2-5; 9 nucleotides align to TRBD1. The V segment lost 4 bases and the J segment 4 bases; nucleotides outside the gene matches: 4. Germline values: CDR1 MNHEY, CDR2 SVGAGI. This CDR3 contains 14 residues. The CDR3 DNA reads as TGTGCCAGCAGTTTTACAGGGGGCAGAGAGACCCAGTACTTC. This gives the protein CASSFTGGRETQYF.

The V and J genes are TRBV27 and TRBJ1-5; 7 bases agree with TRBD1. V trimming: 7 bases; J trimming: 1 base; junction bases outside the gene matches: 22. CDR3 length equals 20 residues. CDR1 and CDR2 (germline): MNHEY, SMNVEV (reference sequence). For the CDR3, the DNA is TGTGCCAGCATAAAAGGGGGCACAGGGTCGGTAGTCAAAAGCAATCAGCCCCAGCATTTT. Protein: CASIKGGTGSVVKSNQPQHF.

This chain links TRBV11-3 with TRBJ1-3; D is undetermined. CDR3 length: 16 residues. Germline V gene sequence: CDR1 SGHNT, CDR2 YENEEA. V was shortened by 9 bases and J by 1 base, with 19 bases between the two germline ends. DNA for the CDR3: TGTGCCAGATTTCCCCCGCCAGATCGATCTGGAAACACCATATATTTT. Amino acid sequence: CARFPPPDRSGNTIYF.

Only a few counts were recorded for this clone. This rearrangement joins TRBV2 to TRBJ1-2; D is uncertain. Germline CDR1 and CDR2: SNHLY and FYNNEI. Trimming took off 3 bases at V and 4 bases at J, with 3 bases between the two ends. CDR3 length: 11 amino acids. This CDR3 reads CASSDGYGYTF. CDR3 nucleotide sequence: TGTGCCAGCAGTGACGGCTATGGCTACACCTTC.

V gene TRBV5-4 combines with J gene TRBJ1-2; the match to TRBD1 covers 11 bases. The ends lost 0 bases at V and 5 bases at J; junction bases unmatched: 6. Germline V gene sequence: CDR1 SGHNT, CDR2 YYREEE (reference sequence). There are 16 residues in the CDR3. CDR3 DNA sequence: TGTGCCAGCAGCTTGGCCGGACAGGGGGCTTCATATGGCTACACCTTC. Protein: CASSLAGQGASYGYTF. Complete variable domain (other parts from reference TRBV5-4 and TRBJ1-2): ETGVTQSPTHLIKTRGQQVTLRCSSQSGHNTVSWYQQALGQGPQFIFQYYREEENGRGNFPPRFSGLQFPNYSSELNVNALELDDSALYLCASSLAGQGASYGYTFGSGTRLTVV.

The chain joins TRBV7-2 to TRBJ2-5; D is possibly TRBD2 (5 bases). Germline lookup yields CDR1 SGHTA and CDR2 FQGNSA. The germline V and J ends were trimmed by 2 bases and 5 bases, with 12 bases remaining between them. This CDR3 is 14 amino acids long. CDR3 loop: CASSLPGVSETQYF. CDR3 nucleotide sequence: TGTGCCAGCAGCTTACCCGGGGTATCCGAGACCCAGTACTTC.

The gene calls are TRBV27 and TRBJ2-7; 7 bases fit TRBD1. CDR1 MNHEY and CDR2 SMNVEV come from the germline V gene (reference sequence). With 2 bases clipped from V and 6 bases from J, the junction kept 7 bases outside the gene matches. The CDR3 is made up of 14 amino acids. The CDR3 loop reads CASSLGAGGREQYF. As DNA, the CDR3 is TGTGCCAGCAGTTTAGGGGCAGGGGGACGCGAGCAGTACTTC.

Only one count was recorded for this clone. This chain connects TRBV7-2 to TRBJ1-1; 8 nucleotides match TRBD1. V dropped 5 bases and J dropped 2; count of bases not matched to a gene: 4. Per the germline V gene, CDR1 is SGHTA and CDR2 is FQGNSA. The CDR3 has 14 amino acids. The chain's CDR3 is CASSQQGGNTEAFF. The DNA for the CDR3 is TGTGCCAGCAGCCAACAGGGGGGAAACACTGAAGCTTTCTTT.

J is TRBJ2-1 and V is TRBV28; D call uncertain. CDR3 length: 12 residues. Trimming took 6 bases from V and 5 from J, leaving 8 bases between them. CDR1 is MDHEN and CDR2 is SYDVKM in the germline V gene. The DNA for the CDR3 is TGTGCCAGCAGCCCTATTAACAATGAGCAGTTCTTC. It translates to CASSPINNEQFF.

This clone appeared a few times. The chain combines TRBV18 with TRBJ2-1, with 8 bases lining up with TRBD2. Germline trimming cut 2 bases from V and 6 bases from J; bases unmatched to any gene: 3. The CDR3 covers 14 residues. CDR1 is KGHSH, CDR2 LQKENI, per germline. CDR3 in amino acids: CASSPTGGRNEQFF. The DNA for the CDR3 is TGTGCCAGCTCACCAACGGGGGGGCGCAATGAGCAGTTCTTC.

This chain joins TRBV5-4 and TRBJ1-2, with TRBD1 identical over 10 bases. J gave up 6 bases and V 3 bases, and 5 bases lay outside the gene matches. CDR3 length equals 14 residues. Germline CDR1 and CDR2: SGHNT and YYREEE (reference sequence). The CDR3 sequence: CASSSDRGVDGYTF. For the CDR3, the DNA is TGTGCCAGCAGCTCGGACAGGGGGGTTGATGGCTACACCTTC.

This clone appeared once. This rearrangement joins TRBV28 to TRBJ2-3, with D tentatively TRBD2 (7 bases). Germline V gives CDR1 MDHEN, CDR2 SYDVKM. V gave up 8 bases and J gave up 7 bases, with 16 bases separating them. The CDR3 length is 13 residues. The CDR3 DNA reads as TGTGCCAGCCGCCGCCGGGGGGCGCATACGCAGTATTTT. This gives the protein CASRRRGAHTQYF.

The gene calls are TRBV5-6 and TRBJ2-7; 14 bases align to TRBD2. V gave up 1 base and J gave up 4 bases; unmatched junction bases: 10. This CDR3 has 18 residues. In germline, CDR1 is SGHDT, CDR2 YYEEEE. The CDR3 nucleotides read TGTGCCAGCAGCTTGTTCTGGACTAGCGGGGGGCCTGGTTACGAGCAGTACTTC. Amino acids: CASSLFWTSGGPGYEQYF.